The source of this T cell receptor beta chain is a study of cytomegalovirus exposure and HLA in healthy donors. In the study overall: The Caucasian-associated ancestry cluster held around four fifths of roughly 370 genotyped donors.

This PCR relied on a set of 60 Vbeta primers and 13 Jbeta primers. This table comes from immunoSEQ multiplex PCR, and its TCRdb copy is limited to in-frame clones, with some not included. The repertoire consists of some 200,000 clones, with 84% occurring once and the leading ten covering approximately 2.4%. Donors likely had unrecorded immune exposures despite being nominally healthy when sampled. This clone was recorded a few times. With 2 bases removed from V and 7 bases from J, the gap between germline ends came to 14 bases. There are 14 residues in the CDR3. The germline gives CDR1 MNHEY, CDR2 SVGAGI.

Sequenced sample: PBMCs. This TCR was recovered from a woman between 50 and 59 years old in good health and CMV-seropositive. The chain links TRBV6-5 to TRBJ1-2; unclear D gene. CDR3 nucleotide sequence: TGTGCCAGCAGTTACAGTCGGGAAAGTATTGGCTACACCTTC. Translated, it gives CASSYSRESIGYTF.